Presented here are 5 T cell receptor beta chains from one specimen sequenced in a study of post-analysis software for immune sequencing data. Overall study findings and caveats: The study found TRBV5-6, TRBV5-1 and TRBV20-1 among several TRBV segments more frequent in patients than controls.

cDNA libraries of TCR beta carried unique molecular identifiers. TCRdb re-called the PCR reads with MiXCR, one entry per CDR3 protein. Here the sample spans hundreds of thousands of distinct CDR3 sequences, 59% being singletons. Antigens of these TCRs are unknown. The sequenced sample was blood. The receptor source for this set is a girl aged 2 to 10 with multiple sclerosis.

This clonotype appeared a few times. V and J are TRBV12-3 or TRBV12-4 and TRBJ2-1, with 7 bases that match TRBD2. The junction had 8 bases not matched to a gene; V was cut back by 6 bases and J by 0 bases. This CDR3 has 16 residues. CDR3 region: CASRQSGLVSYNEQFF. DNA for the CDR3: TGTGCCAGCAGACAAAGTGGACTAGTCTCCTACAATGAGCAGTTCTTC.

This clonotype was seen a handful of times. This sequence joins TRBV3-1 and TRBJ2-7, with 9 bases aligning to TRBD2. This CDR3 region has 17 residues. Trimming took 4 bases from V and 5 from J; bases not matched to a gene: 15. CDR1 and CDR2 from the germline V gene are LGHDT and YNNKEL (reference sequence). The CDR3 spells CASSLHRAGGRNDEQYF. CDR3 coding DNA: TGTGCCAGCAGCCTACACCGAGCGGGAGGCCGAAACGACGAGCAGTACTTC.

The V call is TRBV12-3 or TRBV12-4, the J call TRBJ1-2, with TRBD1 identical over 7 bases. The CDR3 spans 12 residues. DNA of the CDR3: TGTGCGACGATTTTACAGGGGTATGGCTACACCTTC. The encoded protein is CATILQGYGYTF.

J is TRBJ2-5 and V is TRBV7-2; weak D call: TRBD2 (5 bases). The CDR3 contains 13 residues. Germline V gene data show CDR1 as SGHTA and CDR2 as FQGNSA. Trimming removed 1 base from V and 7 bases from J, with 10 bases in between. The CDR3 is CASSLGAGGTQYF. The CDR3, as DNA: TGTGCCAGCAGCTTAGGTGCGGGCGGGACCCAGTACTTC.

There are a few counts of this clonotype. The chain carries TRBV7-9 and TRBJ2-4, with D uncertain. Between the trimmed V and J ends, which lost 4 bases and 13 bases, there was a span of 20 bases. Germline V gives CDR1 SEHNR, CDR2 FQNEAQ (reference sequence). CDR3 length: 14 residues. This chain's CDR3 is CASSSTADRLEQYF. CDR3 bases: TGTGCCAGCAGCTCAACGGCGGACCGATTGGAGCAGTACTTC.